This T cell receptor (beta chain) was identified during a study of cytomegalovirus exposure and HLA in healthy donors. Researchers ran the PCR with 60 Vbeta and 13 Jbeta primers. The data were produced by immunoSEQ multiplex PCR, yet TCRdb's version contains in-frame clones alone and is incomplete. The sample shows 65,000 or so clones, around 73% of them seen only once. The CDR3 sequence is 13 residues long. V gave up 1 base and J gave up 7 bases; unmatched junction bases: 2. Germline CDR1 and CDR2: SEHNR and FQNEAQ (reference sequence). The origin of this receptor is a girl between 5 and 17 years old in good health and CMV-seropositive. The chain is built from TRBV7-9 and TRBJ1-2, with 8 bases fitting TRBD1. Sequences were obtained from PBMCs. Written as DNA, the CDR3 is TGTGCCAGCAGCTTAGGAGACAGGGGTGGCTACACCTTC. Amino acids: CASSLGDRGGYTF. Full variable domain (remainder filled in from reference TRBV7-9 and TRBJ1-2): DTGVSQNPRHKITKRGQNVTFRCDPISEHNRLYWYRQTLGQGPEFLTYFQNEAQLEKSRLLSDRFSAERPKGSFSTLEIQRTEQGDSAMYLCASSLGDRGGYTFGSGTRLTVV.